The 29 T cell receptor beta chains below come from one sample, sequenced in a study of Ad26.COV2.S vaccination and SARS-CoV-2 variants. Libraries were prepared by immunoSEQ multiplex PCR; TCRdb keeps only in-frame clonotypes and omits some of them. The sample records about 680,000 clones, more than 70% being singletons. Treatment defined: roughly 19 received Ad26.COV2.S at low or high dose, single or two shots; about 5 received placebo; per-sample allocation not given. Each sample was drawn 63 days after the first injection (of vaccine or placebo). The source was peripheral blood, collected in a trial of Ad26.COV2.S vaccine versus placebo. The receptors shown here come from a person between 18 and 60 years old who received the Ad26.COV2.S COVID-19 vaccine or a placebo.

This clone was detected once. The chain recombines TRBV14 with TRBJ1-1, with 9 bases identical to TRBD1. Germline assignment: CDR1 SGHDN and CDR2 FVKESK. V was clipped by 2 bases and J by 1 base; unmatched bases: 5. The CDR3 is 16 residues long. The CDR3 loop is CASSQSGQGKNTEAFF. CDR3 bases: TGTGCCAGCAGCCAATCCGGACAGGGGAAGAACACTGAAGCTTTCTTT.

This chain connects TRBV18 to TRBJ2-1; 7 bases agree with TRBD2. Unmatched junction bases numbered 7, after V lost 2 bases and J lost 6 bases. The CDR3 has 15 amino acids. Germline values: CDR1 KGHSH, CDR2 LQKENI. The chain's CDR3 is CASSPGSGLSNEQFF. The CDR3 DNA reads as TGTGCCAGCTCACCAGGTAGCGGGCTCTCCAATGAGCAGTTCTTC.

The CDR3: CATSDSSTSGAYEQYF. DNA for the CDR3: TGTGCCACCAGTGACTCCTCGACTAGCGGGGCCTACGAGCAGTACTTC. The chain is built from TRBV24-1 and TRBJ2-7; 11 bases agree with TRBD2. The CDR3 has 16 residues. The germline V gene has CDR1 KGHDR and CDR2 SFDVKD. V lost 4 bases and J lost 2; bases outside the gene matches: 6.

The CDR3: CASSPSQGTNTEAFF. CDR3 nucleotides: TGTGCCAGCTCACCATCCCAGGGTACGAACACTGAAGCTTTCTTT. The V gene is TRBV18, the J gene TRBJ1-1, with TRBD1 as a possible D gene (5 bases). The germline gives CDR1 KGHSH, CDR2 LQKENI. The CDR3 length is 15 residues. V was cut by 2 bases and J by 1 base, with 11 bases left in between.

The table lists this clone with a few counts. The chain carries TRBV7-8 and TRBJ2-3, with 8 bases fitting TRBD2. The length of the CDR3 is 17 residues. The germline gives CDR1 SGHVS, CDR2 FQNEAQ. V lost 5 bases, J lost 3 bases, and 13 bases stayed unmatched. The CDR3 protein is CASSGHSLAAETDTQYF. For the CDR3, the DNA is TGTGCCAGCAGCGGCCACTCACTAGCGGCGGAAACAGATACGCAGTATTTT.

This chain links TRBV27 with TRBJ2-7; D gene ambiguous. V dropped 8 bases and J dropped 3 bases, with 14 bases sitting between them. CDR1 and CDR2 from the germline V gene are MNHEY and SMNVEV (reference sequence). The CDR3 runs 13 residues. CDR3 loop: CASHKKGFYEQYF. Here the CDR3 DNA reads TGTGCCAGCCATAAAAAAGGGTTCTACGAGCAGTACTTC.

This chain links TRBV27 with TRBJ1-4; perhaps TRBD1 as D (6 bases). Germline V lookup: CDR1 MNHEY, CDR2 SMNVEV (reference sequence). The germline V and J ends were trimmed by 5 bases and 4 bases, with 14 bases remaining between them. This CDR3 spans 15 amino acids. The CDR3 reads CASSRTRGGNEKLFF. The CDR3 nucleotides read TGTGCCAGCAGTAGAACCAGGGGTGGTAATGAAAAACTGTTTTTT.

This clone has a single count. The CDR3 coding sequence is TGTGCCAGCAGCTTAGCAACCGGGACAGGTAGCTCTGGGGCCAACGTCCTGACTTTC. The encoded protein is CASSLATGTGSSGANVLTF. The genes are TRBV7-2 and TRBJ2-6; 8 nucleotides line up with TRBD1. This CDR3 is 19 amino acids long. Germline V gives CDR1 SGHTA, CDR2 FQGNSA. V gave up 0 bases and J gave up 0 bases; unmatched junction bases: 7.

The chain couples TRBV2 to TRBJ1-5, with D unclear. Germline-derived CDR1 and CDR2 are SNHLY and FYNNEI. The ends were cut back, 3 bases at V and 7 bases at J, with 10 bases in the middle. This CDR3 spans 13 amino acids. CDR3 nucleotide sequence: TGTGCCAGCAGTGATGAAGGGAACCAGCCCCAGCATTTT. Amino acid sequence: CASSDEGNQPQHF.

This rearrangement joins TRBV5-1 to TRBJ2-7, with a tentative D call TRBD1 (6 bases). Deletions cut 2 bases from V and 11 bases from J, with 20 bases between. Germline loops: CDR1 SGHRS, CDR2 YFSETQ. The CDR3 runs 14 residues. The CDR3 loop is CASSLDRSTPFEYF. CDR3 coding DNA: TGCGCCAGCAGCTTAGACAGGAGTACCCCATTTGAGTACTTC. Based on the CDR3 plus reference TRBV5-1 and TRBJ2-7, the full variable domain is KAGVTQTPRYLIKTRGQQVTLSCSPISGHRSVSWYQQTPGQGLQFLFEYFSETQRNKGNFPGRFSGRQFSNSRSEMNVSTLELGDSALYLCASSLDRSTPFEYFGPGTRLTVT.

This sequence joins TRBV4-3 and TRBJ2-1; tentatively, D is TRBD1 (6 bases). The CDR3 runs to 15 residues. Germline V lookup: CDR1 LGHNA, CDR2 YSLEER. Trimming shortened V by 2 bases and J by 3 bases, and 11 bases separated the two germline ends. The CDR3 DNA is TGCGCCAGCAGCCAAAGTGCAGGGGACTACAATGAGCAGTTCTTC. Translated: CASSQSAGDYNEQFF.

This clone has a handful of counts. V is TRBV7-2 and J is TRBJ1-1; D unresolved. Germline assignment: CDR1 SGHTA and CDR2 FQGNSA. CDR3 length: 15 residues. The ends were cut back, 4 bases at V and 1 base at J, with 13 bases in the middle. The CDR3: CASSSREASNTEAFF. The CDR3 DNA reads TGTGCCAGCAGCTCAAGGGAGGCCTCGAACACTGAAGCTTTCTTT. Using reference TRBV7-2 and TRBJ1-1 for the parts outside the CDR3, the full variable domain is GAGVSQSPSNKVTEKGKDVELRCDPISGHTALYWYRQSLGQGLEFLIYFQGNSAPDKSGLPSDRFSAERTGGSVSTLTIQRTQQEDSAVYLCASSSREASNTEAFFGQGTRLTVV.

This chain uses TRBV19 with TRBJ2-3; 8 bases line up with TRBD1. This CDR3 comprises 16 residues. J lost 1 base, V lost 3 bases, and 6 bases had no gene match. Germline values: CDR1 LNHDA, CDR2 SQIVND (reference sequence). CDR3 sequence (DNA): TGTGCCAGTAGTATGAGACAGGGGAGGCGCACAGATACGCAGTATTTT. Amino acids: CASSMRQGRRTDTQYF.

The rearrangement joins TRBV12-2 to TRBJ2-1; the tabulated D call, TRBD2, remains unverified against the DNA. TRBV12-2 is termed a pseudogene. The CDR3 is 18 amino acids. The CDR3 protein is CASRTPLGGAGDYNEQFF. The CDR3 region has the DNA TGTGCAAGTCGCACTCCACTCGGGGGAGCGGGAGACTACAATGAGCAGTTCTTC.

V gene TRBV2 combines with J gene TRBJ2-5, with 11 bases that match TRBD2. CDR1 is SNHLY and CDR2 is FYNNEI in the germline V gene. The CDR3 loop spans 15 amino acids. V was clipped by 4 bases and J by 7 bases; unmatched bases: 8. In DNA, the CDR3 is TGTGCCAGCAGTGGGACTAGCGGGCCCGGGGGGACCCAGTACTTC. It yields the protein CASSGTSGPGGTQYF.

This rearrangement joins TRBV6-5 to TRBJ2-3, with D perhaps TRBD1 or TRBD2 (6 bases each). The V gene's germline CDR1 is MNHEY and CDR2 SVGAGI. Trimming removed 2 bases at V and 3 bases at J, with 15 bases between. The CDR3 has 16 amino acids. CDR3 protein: CASSYRDGGGTDTQYF. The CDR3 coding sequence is TGTGCCAGCAGTTACCGCGACGGGGGCGGGACAGATACGCAGTATTTT.

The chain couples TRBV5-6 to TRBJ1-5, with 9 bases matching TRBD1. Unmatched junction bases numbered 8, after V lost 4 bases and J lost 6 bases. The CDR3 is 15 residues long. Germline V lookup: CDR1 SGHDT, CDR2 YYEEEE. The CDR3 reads CASSPGTGRSQPQHF. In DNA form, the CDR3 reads TGTGCCAGCAGCCCTGGGACAGGGAGAAGTCAGCCCCAGCATTTT.

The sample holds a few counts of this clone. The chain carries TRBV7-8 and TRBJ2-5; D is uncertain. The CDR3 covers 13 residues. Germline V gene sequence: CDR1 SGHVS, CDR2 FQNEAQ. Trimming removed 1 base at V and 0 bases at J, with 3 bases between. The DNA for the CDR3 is TGTGCCAGCAGCTTAGGGTACCAAGAGACCCAGTACTTC. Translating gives CASSLGYQETQYF.

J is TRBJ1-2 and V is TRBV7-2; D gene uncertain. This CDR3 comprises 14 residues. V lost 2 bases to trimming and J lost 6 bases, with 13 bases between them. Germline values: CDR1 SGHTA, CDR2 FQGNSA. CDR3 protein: CASSLMADLDGYTF. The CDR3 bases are TGTGCCAGCAGCTTAATGGCGGACCTCGATGGCTACACCTTC.

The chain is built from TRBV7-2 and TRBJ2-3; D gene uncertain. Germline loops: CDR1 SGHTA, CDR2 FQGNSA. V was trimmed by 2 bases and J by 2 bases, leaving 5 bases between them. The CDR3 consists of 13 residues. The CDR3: CASSLYATDTQYF. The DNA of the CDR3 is TGTGCCAGCAGCTTATACGCCACAGATACGCAGTATTTT.

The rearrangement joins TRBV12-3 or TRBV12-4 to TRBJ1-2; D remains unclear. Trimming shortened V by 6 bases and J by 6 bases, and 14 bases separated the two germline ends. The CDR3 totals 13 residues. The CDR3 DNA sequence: TGTGCCAGCAGCCTGTGGGGAGAGGATGGCTACACCTTC. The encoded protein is CASSLWGEDGYTF.

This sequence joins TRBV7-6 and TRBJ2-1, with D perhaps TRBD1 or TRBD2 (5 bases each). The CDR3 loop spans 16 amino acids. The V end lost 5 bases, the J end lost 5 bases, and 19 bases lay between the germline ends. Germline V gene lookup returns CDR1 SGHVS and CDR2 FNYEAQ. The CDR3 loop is CASSPIPRGLDNEQFF. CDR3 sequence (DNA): TGTGCCAGCAGCCCAATTCCCCGGGGCTTGGACAATGAGCAGTTCTTC.

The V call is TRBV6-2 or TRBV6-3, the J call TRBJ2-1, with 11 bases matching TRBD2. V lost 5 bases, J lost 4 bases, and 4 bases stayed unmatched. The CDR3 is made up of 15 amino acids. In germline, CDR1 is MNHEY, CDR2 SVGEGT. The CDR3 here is CASSGWTSGYNEQFF. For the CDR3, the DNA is TGTGCCAGCAGTGGTTGGACTAGCGGGTACAATGAGCAGTTCTTC.

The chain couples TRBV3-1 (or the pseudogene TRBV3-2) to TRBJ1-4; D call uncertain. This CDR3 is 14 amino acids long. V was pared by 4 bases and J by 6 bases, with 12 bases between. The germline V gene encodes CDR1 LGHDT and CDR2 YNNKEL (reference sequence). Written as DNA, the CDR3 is TGTGCCAGCAGCCGAGGTTACATGGATGAAAAACTGTTTTTT. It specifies CASSRGYMDEKLFF.

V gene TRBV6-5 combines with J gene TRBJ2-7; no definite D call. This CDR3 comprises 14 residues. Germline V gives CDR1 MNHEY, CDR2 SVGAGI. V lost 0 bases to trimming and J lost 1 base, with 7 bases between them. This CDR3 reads CASSYSDRSYEQYF. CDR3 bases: TGTGCCAGCAGTTACTCGGACCGATCCTACGAGCAGTACTTC.

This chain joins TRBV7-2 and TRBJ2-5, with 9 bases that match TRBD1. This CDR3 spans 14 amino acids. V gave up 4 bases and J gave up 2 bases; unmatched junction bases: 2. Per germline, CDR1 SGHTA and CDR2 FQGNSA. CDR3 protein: CASSYGQGQETQYF. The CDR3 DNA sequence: TGTGCCAGCAGCTATGGACAGGGGCAAGAGACCCAGTACTTC.

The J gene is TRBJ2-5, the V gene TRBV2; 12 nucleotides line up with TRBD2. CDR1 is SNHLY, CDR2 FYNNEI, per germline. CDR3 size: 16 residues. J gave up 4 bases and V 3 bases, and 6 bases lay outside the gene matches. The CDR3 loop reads CASSEALAGGRETQYF. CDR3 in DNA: TGTGCCAGCAGTGAGGCCCTAGCGGGAGGGAGAGAGACCCAGTACTTC. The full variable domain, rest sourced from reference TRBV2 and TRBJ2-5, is EPEVTQTPSHQVTQMGQEVILRCVPISNHLYFYWYRQILGQKVEFLVSFYNNEISEKSEIFDDQFSVERPDGSNFTLKIRSTKLEDSAMYFCASSEALAGGRETQYFGPGTRLLVL.

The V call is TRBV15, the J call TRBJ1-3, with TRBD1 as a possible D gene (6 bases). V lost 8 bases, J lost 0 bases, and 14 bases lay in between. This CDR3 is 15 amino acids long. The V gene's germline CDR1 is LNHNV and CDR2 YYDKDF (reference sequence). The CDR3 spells CATARDNLSGNTIYF. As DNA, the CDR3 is TGTGCCACCGCCCGGGACAATCTCTCTGGAAACACCATATATTTT.

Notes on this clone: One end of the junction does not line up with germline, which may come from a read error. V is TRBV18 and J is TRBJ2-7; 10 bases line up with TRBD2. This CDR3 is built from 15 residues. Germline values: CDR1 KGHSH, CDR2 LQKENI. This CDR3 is CTSSPSSGGAYEQYF. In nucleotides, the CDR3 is TGTACCAGCTCACCGAGCAGCGGGGGGGCTTACGAGCAGTACTTC.